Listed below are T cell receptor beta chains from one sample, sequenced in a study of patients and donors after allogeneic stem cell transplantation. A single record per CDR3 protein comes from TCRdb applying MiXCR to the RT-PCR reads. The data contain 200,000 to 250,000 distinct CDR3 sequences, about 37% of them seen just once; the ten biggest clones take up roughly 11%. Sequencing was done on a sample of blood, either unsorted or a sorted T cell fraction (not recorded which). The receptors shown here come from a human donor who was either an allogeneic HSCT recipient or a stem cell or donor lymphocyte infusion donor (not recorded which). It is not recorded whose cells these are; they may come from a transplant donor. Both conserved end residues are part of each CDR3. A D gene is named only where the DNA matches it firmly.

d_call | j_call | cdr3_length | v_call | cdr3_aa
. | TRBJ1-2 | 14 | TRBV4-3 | CASSQGAPDYGYTF
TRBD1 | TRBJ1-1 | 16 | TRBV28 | CASTNPRGQGNTEAFF
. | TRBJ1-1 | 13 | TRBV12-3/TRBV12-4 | CASSPRELEGAFF
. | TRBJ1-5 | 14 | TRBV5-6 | CASSLRGAVQPQHF
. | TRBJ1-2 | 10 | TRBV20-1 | CSARAGGYTF
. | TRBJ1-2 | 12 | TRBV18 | CASSPLDYGYTF
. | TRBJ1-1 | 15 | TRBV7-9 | CASSLGFGLSTEAFF
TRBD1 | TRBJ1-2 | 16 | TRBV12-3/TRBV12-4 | CASRASRTGRNYGYTF
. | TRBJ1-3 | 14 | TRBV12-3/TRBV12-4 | CASNKQGRGNTIYF
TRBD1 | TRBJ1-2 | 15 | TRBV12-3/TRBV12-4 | CASSLETGGSYGYTF
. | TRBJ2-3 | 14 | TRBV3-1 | CASSQVTAPPTQYF
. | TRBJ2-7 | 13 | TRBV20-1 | CSAKDQARYEQYF
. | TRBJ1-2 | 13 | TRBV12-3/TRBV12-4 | CASSHDIGYGYTF
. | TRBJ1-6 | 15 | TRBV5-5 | CASSLGRQVNSPLHF
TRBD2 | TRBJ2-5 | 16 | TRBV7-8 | CASSYSSRGAVETQYF
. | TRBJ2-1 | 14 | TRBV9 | CASSDRDFQDEQFF
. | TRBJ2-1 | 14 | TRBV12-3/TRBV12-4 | CASSFRGSYNEQFF
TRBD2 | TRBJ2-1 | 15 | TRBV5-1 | CASRLAGAQNNEQFF
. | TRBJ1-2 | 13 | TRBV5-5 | CASSLDWEAGYTF
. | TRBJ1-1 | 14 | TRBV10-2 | CASSEYAANTEAFF
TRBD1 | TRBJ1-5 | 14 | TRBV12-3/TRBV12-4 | CASNPQGAFQPQHF
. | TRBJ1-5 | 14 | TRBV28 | CASSSPGRGSPQHF
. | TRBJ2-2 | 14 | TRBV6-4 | CASSLKADTGELFF
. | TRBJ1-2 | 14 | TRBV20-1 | CSAANDRSQPGYTF
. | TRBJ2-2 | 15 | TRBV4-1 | CASSQDYLNTGELFF
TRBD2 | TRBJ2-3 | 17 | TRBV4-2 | CASSQPGLAGGTDTQYF
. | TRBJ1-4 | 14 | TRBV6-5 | CASRKDRGVEKLFF
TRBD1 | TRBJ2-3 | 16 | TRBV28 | CASSSSRTGMTDTQYF
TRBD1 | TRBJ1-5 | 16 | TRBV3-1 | CASSQDLSGGVQPQHF
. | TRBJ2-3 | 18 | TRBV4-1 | CASSHELSRIGGTDTQYF
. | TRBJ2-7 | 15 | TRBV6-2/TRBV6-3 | CASSYVRLGAYEQYF
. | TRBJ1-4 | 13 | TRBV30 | CAWRPTESWALFF
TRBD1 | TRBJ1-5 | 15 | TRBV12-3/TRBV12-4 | CASSLEGTGRQPQHF
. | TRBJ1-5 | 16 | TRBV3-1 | CASSQEALGGNQPQHF
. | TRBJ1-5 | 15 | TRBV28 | CASSRPSGTNQPQHF
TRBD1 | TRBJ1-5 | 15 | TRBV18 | CASSQGQAINQPQHF
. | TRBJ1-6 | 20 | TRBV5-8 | CASSNRGGRIGSSYNSPLHF